The rows below give T cell receptor beta chains drawn from one sample of a study of response to subunit inactivated influenza vaccine. TCRdb used MiXCR to reprocess the RT-PCR reads, holding one entry per CDR3 protein. Among 860,000 or so distinct CDR3 sequences, roughly 20% were seen once, and the ten largest hold roughly 10%. This specimen consisted of PBMCs from blood, obtained 5 days after vaccination. Receptors were obtained from a man in his forties or fifties who received an inactivated influenza vaccine. CDR3s include the opening cysteine and the closing phenylalanine or tryptophan. A D gene is named only where the DNA matches it firmly. The size of a clone is reported for some rows only, either as once, few or many, or as a class for expanded clones.

CDR3aa	CDR3nt	abundance	d_gene	j_gene	v_gene
CASSFQASNTGELFF	TGCGCCAGCAGCTTTCAGGCTTCGAACACCGGGGAGCTGTTTTTT	many	NA	TRBJ2-2	TRBV5-1
CASSDPRAGPYEQYF	TGTGCCAGCAGTGACCCCCGGGCCGGCCCCTACGAGCAGTACTTC	NA	NA	TRBJ2-7	TRBV2
CASSEPLSQETQYF	TGTGCCAGCAGCGAACCGCTAAGTCAAGAGACCCAGTACTTC	NA	NA	TRBJ2-5	TRBV7-9
CASSIKKAGRIGETQYF	TGTGCCAGCAGCATAAAAAAAGCGGGACGAATTGGGGAGACCCAGTACTTC	NA	NA	TRBJ2-5	TRBV21-1
CASSLAAYQETQYF	TGTGCCAGCAGCTTAGCCGCCTACCAAGAGACCCAGTACTTC	few	NA	TRBJ2-5	TRBV7-2
CSGDRGEYEQYF	TGCAGTGGGGACAGGGGAGAATACGAGCAGTACTTC	few	TRBD1	TRBJ2-7	TRBV20-1
CASSLSGIDEQFF	TGTGCCAGCAGCTTGTCAGGGATAGATGAGCAGTTCTTC	NA	NA	TRBJ2-1	TRBV7-3
CASSSGSGTIYEQYF	TGTGCCAGCAGCTCCGGTAGTGGGACGATCTACGAGCAGTACTTC	NA	NA	TRBJ2-7	TRBV7-8
CASSQPDSVRANVLTF	TGTGCCAGCAGTCAGCCGGACTCGGTTAGGGCCAACGTCCTGACTTTC	NA	NA	TRBJ2-6	TRBV28
CAISAVAGVGGSTDTQYF	TGTGCCATCAGTGCCGTAGCGGGAGTAGGTGGTAGCACAGATACGCAGTATTTT	NA	TRBD2	TRBJ2-3	TRBV10-3
CAISERGEDEQYF	TGTGCCATCAGTGAGCGGGGGGAGGACGAGCAGTACTTC	few	TRBD2	TRBJ2-7	TRBV10-3
CASSIPGRGSVYGYTF	TGTGCCAGCAGTATCCCGGGCAGGGGGTCTGTCTATGGCTACACCTTC	many	TRBD1	TRBJ1-2	TRBV7-2
CASREGTNTGELFF	TGTGCCAGCAGAGAGGGAACGAACACCGGGGAGCTGTTTTTT	NA	NA	TRBJ2-2	TRBV7-8
CASSLGGEPGSQYF	TGTGCCAGCAGCTTAGGCGGGGAGCCGGGATCGCAGTATTTT	many	NA	TRBJ2-3	TRBV7-2
CASSLGTGSSIQYF	TGCGCCAGCAGCTTGGGGACTGGAAGTAGCATTCAGTACTTC	few	NA	TRBJ2-4	TRBV5-1
CASSLYPTLYEQYF	TGTGCCAGCAGTTTATACCCCACTCTTTACGAGCAGTACTTC	NA	NA	TRBJ2-7	TRBV27
CASSYSQTGGSYEQYF	TGTGCCAGCAGTTACTCTCAGACAGGGGGCTCCTACGAGCAGTACTTC	few	TRBD1	TRBJ2-7	TRBV6-5
CASSLGWRGYSPLHF	TGTGCCAGCAGCTTGGGGTGGAGGGGTTATTCACCCCTCCACTTT	few	NA	TRBJ1-6	TRBV5-6